This T cell receptor (beta chain) is drawn from a study of T cell repertoires in cytomegalovirus infection. Looking at the study overall: Both CMV infection and a matching HLA type were indicated by public TCR beta signatures.

Study-level points and caveats: The ex vivo response was dominated by HLA-C-restricted CMV-specific TCR beta clonotypes. People with CMV and the relevant HLA were identified by cumulative public TCR beta family frequency.

Germline V lookup: CDR1 SGHRS, CDR2 YFSETQ. Trimming took 4 bases from V and 4 from J, leaving 15 bases between them. The CDR3 is 15 amino acids. Each CDR3 protein is one row after TCRdb ran MiXCR on the reads. Among approximately 990,000 distinct CDR3 sequences, about a third were seen once, and the ten largest hold around 15%. In the case of this clonotype: The antigen is undetermined.

The input for sequencing was cultured CD8+ T cells from PBMCs, taken from culture after CMV antigen stimulation. The V and J genes are TRBV5-1 and TRBJ2-1, with a weak D call TRBD1 (6 bases). This clonotype originated in a human donor in good health (CMV status not recorded). Some clones in this sample may be carry-over from other donors' samples. The CDR3 DNA reads as TGCGCCAGCAGCCCCCCAGGGGTTGGGTACAATGAGCAGTTCTTC. Translated: CASSPPGVGYNEQFF.